Listed below are T cell receptor beta chains from one sample, sequenced in a study of blood T cells in healthy people across ages. MiXCR, run by TCRdb on the 5' RACE reads, gives a single entry per CDR3 protein. The repertoire holds over 600,000 distinct CDR3 sequences, with 46% as singletons. Input material: blood. The receptor source for this set is an elderly man in good health. The CDR3 runs from the conserved cysteine through the conserved F or W. A D gene is named only where the DNA matches it firmly. Some rows have no size entry. The others give once, few or many, or a class for an expanded clone.

TRBJ2-1	TRBV20-1	.	.	TGCAGTGCAAGAACCGCGGATAGCTCCTACAATGAGCAGTTCTTC	CSARTADSSYNEQFF
TRBJ2-7	TRBV3-1	TRBD2	.	TGTGCCAGGCCGGGGGGGTTCGACGAGCAGTACTTC	CARPGGFDEQYF
TRBJ2-3	TRBV27	.	.	TGTGCCAGCAGTTCCTCTAGCGCCAGCACAGATACGCAGTATTTT	CASSSSSASTDTQYF
TRBJ1-6	TRBV7-9	TRBD1	.	TGTGCCAGCAGCCGCAGGGGGATTGAGGGGGATTCACCCCTCCACTTT	CASSRRGIEGDSPLHF
TRBJ2-3	TRBV12-3/TRBV12-4	.	.	TGTGCCAGCAACCCGGCGAGACTAACGGCAGATGCGCAGTATTTT	CASNPARLTADAQYF
TRBJ2-3	TRBV5-1	.	.	TGCGCCAGCAGCTTACAGGACACAGATACGCAGTATTTT	CASSLQDTDTQYF
TRBJ1-2	TRBV3-1	TRBD1	.	TGTGCCAGCAGCCACGGGACAGGGGAGAACTATGGCTACACCTTC	CASSHGTGENYGYTF
TRBJ1-6	TRBV7-2	TRBD1	.	TGTGCCAGCAGCAACGGGGCAGGGGGAACCTATAATTCACCCCTCCACTTT	CASSNGAGGTYNSPLHF
TRBJ2-1	TRBV6-1	.	many	TGTGGACAGCCCTCCTACAATGAGCAGTTCTTC	CGQPSYNEQFF
TRBJ2-2	TRBV15	TRBD2	many	TGTGCCACCAGCAGAGATGGATTCTCTAGCGGGGGGAACACCGGGGAGCTGTTTTTT	CATSRDGFSSGGNTGELFF
TRBJ1-5	TRBV12-3/TRBV12-4	.	.	TGTGCCAGCAGTTTAGCGAGGGGGGCCAATCAGCCCCAGCATTTT	CASSLARGANQPQHF
TRBJ2-5	TRBV27	TRBD2	.	TGTGCCAGCAGTTACACTAGCGGAGAGTACAATGAGCAGTACTTC	CASSYTSGEYNEQYF
TRBJ2-6	TRBV7-9	TRBD1	.	TGTGCCAGCAGCTTAGGGCAGGGGGCGCGAGCCAACGTCCTGACTTTC	CASSLGQGARANVLTF
TRBJ1-5	TRBV10-3	TRBD1	.	TGTGCCATCAGGGATGACAGGGGCAATCAGCCCCAGCATTTT	CAIRDDRGNQPQHF
TRBJ2-1	TRBV14	TRBD2	.	TGTGCCAGCAGCCTCAGCGGGAGGGCCTCGAATGAGCAGTTCTTC	CASSLSGRASNEQFF
TRBJ2-1	TRBV13	TRBD2	.	TGTGCCAGCAGCTTAGGCGGGAGGTCCTATTACAATGAGCAGTTCTTC	CASSLGGRSYYNEQFF
TRBJ2-1	TRBV25-1	.	.	TGTGCCAGCAGTGACGTTGGAAGCGGGTACAATGAGCAGTTCTTC	CASSDVGSGYNEQFF
TRBJ2-1	TRBV11-2	.	.	TGTGCCAGCAGCTTAGATCTCGGGGGCGGCTACAATGAGCAGTTCTTC	CASSLDLGGGYNEQFF
TRBJ2-3	TRBV12-3/TRBV12-4	.	.	TGTGCCAGCAGTCCCGTGGCGGATACGCAGTATTTT	CASSPVADTQYF
TRBJ2-7	TRBV27	.	few	TGTGCCAGTCCTGACAGCCCCGGCGAGCAGTACTTC	CASPDSPGEQYF
TRBJ2-6	TRBV7-2	TRBD1	.	TGTGCCAGCAGCCACAGGGGGTTCTCTGGGGCCAACGTCCTGACTTTC	CASSHRGFSGANVLTF
TRBJ2-1	TRBV24-1	TRBD2	.	TGTGCCATCGCCTCCTCAAAACTAGCGGGAGCAACAAATGAGCAGTTCTTC	CAIASSKLAGATNEQFF
TRBJ2-7	TRBV29-1	.	.	TGCAGCGTTGAAACAACAGGGTCCAGAGACGACGAGCAGTACTTC	CSVETTGSRDDEQYF
TRBJ2-5	TRBV5-1	TRBD1	few	TGCGCCAGCAGCGTGATACCGGGACAGGGGGCAGAGACCCAGTACTTC	CASSVIPGQGAETQYF
TRBJ1-5	TRBV4-1	TRBD1	.	TGCGCCAGCAGCCATACTAGGGACAGGGGATCGAATCAGCCCCAGCATTTT	CASSHTRDRGSNQPQHF
TRBJ2-5	TRBV20-1	.	once	TGCAGTGCTAGACCCCTCAGGGGACGGGAGACCCAGTACTTC	CSARPLRGRETQYF
TRBJ2-7	TRBV28	TRBD1	.	TGTGCCAGCAGTTCTCCCGGGACAGGGAGCTACGAGCAGTACTTC	CASSSPGTGSYEQYF
TRBJ1-6	TRBV20-1	TRBD1	.	TGCAGTGCTACTGAAATTGGACAGGATAATTCACCCCTCCACTTT	CSATEIGQDNSPLHF
TRBJ2-4	TRBV7-2	.	few	TGTGCCAGCAGCTTTCGAAACATTCAGTACTTC	CASSFRNIQYF
TRBJ1-4	TRBV29-1	.	few	TGCAGTGGACAGTATAATGAAAAACTGTTTTTT	CSGQYNEKLFF
TRBJ1-1	TRBV7-9	.	once	TGTGCCAGCAGCGTGGGACATTTAGAAGCTTTCTTT	CASSVGHLEAFF
TRBJ2-3	TRBV29-1	TRBD2	few	TGCAGCGTTGAGATCCCCCTAGCGGGAGGAACAGATACGCAGTATTTT	CSVEIPLAGGTDTQYF
TRBJ2-3	TRBV5-1	TRBD2	.	TGCGCCAGCAGCAGCACCCCGGGGGGGGCGCAGACAGATACGCAGTATTTT	CASSSTPGGAQTDTQYF
TRBJ2-7	TRBV24-1	TRBD1	.	TGTGCCACCAGTGATTTGAGCCCCGGACAGGGACTCTACAATGAGCAGTACTTC	CATSDLSPGQGLYNEQYF
TRBJ1-5	TRBV7-9	.	.	TGTGCCAGCAGCGGCGGAGGGGGTCAGCCCCAGCATTTT	CASSGGGGQPQHF
TRBJ1-5	TRBV6-2/TRBV6-3	.	.	TGTGCCAGCAGTTCCTTTGGGGGGGCGAGTCAGCCCCAGCATTTT	CASSSFGGASQPQHF
TRBJ2-7	TRBV10-3	TRBD1	.	TGTGCCATCAGAAGACAGGGGGACGAGCAGTACTTC	CAIRRQGDEQYF
TRBJ2-7	TRBV6-5	.	.	TGTGCCAGCAGTTTTCGGGCTTCAACCTACGAGCAGTACTTC	CASSFRASTYEQYF
TRBJ1-2	TRBV4-3	TRBD1	few	TGCGCCAGCAGCCAGGGGGACAGGGGGCTCGGCTACACCTTC	CASSQGDRGLGYTF
TRBJ2-7	TRBV6-2/TRBV6-3	TRBD2	.	TGTGCCAGCAGTTGGGGCGGGAGCTCCTACGAGCAGTACTTC	CASSWGGSSYEQYF
TRBJ2-1	TRBV7-8	TRBD2	.	TGTGCCAGCAGCCCTGGGGGGGACTGGTCCTACAATGGGCAGTTCTTC	CASSPGGDWSYNGQFF
TRBJ2-1	TRBV29-1	TRBD1	.	TGCAGCGTTGAACCGGGACAGCCCTACAATGAGCAGTTCTTC	CSVEPGQPYNEQFF
TRBJ2-1	TRBV24-1	.	.	TGTGCCACCAGTGATTTAAGGGACTCAACCTACAATGAGCAGTTCTTC	CATSDLRDSTYNEQFF
TRBJ2-1	TRBV6-2/TRBV6-3	.	.	TGTGCCAGCAGTTATAAGGACGTATACAATGAGCAGTTCTTC	CASSYKDVYNEQFF
TRBJ2-7	TRBV28	.	many	TGTGCCAGCAGTCCCTCCGGAGACCCTTTTAGCTACGAGCAGTACTTC	CASSPSGDPFSYEQYF
TRBJ1-2	TRBV4-3	.	.	TGCGCCAGCAGCCGAGACGGCAGCTATGGCTACACCTTC	CASSRDGSYGYTF
TRBJ2-5	TRBV12-3/TRBV12-4	TRBD2	.	TGTGCCAGCAGTTTCGGTAGCGGGGATAAAGAGACCCAGTACTTC	CASSFGSGDKETQYF
TRBJ1-2	TRBV12-3/TRBV12-4	TRBD1	many	TGTGCCAGCAGTTTAGGGGACAGGGGTCGGGGCTACACCTTC	CASSLGDRGRGYTF